This T cell receptor beta chain was sequenced in a study of blood T cell repertoires in COVID-19. Overall study context: Donors in the United States, Italy and Spain gave samples during acute or convalescent COVID-19. T cells, B-cell-depleted T cells, or PBMCs supplied cDNA or gDNA.

Deletions cut 5 bases from V and 3 bases from J, with 13 bases between. CDR1 is LNHDA and CDR2 is SQIVND in the germline V gene (reference sequence). The CDR3 consists of 14 residues. Original data processing: Counts of nucleated cells, estimated from reference gene primer amplification, were obtained. Libraries were prepared by immunoSEQ multiplex PCR; TCRdb keeps only in-frame clonotypes and omits some of them. The DNA was the basis for D and trimming; V, J and clone size are from that table. The data show around 160,000 clones, under 95% seen once. This chain connects TRBV19 to TRBJ1-2; tentatively, D is TRBD1 (6 bases). This receptor was identified in a man aged 60-69 years with active or convalescent COVID-19. Sequenced sample: peripheral blood. In nucleotides, the CDR3 is TGTGCCAGTAGTGAACAGGGTGACGACTATGGCTACACCTTC. Its translation: CASSEQGDDYGYTF.